The next 10 T cell receptor beta chains were all read from a single sample in a study of cytomegalovirus exposure and HLA in healthy donors (dated by TCRdb to about 2017). The method behind the library was the immunoSEQ multiplex PCR assay. For the multiplex PCR, a mixture combining 60 forward primers for TCR Vbeta segments and 13 reverse primers for TCR Jbeta segments was used. TCRdb's version of the immuneACCESS table is confined to in-frame rearrangements and falls short of the full clone set. An unresolved V gene accounts for under half of the shortfall where checked; the remainder is of unknown origin. This sample comprises roughly 120,000 clones, approximately 15% of them detected only once. The ten biggest clones cover under 2.5% of the sample. Sequences were obtained from PBMCs. These receptor sequences come from a young woman in good health and CMV-seronegative.

This clone turned up a few times. This chain joins TRBV2 and TRBJ2-7; TRBD1 might be the D (6 bases). Per the germline V gene, CDR1 is SNHLY and CDR2 is FYNNEI. The V gene lost 4 bases and the J gene lost 6 bases, with 19 bases spanning the gap. The CDR3 runs to 15 residues. Here the CDR3 DNA reads TGTGCCAGCAGTGGCCGGCAGGGGAGTAGGGGCGAGCAGTACTTC. Amino acid sequence: CASSGRQGSRGEQYF.

This clone was seen a few times. V usage is TRBV29-1 and J usage is TRBJ2-7; 7 bases agree with TRBD1. V shed 3 bases, J shed 0 bases, and the junction held 5 bases outside the gene matches. The germline V gene encodes CDR1 SQVTM and CDR2 ANQGSEA. The length of the CDR3 is 14 residues. CDR3 sequence: CSVDKTGNSYEQYF. CDR3 in DNA: TGCAGCGTTGATAAGACAGGGAACTCCTACGAGCAGTACTTC.

This clone was picked up a small number of times. The chain is built from TRBV6-1 and TRBJ2-7; 8 nucleotides align to TRBD2. Per the germline V gene, CDR1 is MNHNS and CDR2 is SASEGT. V lost 4 bases to trimming and J lost 6 bases; unmatched junction nucleotides: 8. CDR3 size: 14 residues. The DNA of the CDR3 is TGTGCCAGCAGTGCCGTCCGGGAGGGGGGCGAGCAGTACTTC. Residues: CASSAVREGGEQYF.

This clone has just a few counts. An end of the junction differs from the germline gene, which may be a read error. The CDR3 is CSARDIGVF. The CDR3 region has the DNA TGCAGTGCTAGAGACATCGGGGTCTTC. The V gene is TRBV20-1, the J gene TRBJ2-1; a possible D gene is TRBD2 (5 bases). The CDR3 contains 9 residues. Germline loops: CDR1 DFQATT, CDR2 SNEGSKA (reference sequence).

The chain uses TRBV29-1 and TRBJ2-5; 11 nucleotides agree with TRBD2. Germline CDR1 SQVTM, CDR2 ANQGSEA. This CDR3 contains 15 residues. V dropped 1 base and J dropped 2; count of bases not matched to a gene: 3. The CDR3 sequence: CSVEGLAGGQETQYF. CDR3 coding DNA: TGCAGCGTTGAAGGGCTAGCGGGAGGACAAGAGACCCAGTACTTC.

The J gene is TRBJ1-2, the V gene TRBV28; D is unresolved. This CDR3 is 11 amino acids long. Looked up from germline, CDR1 is MDHEN and CDR2 is SYDVKM. The V gene lost 6 bases and the J gene lost 8 bases, with 10 bases spanning the gap. CDR3 in amino acids: CASSPTGGYTF. The DNA of the CDR3 is TGTGCCAGCAGCCCTACCGGGGGCTACACCTTC.

This clone was detected only a few times. The chain links TRBV28 to TRBJ2-1, with TRBD2 identical over 10 bases. The V gene's germline CDR1 is MDHEN and CDR2 SYDVKM. The CDR3 contains 17 residues. V dropped 3 bases and J dropped 5; count of bases not matched to a gene: 10. CDR3 bases: TGTGCCAGCAGTTTCTGGTATCCGAGCGGGAGGGACAATGAGCAGTTCTTC. Its protein product is CASSFWYPSGRDNEQFF.

CDR3 amino acids: CSVEDVRGRGTEAFF. As DNA, the CDR3 is TGCAGCGTTGAAGATGTAAGGGGGAGGGGCACTGAAGCTTTCTTT. The chain carries TRBV29-1 and TRBJ1-1; possible D gene TRBD1, 6 bases. This CDR3 region has 15 residues. CDR1 is SQVTM and CDR2 is ANQGSEA in the germline V gene. With 0 bases removed from V and 4 bases from J, the gap between germline ends came to 15 bases.

V usage is TRBV15 and J usage is TRBJ1-5, with 7 bases aligning to TRBD1. The CDR3 extends over 16 amino acids. The junction had 4 bases not matched to a gene; V was cut back by 1 base and J by 1 base. Germline CDR1 reads LNHNV; CDR2 reads YYDKDF (reference sequence). CDR3 DNA: TGTGCCACCAGCAGAGGACAGGGCAGGAGCAATCAGCCCCAGCATTTT. Protein sequence: CATSRGQGRSNQPQHF.

In nucleotides, the CDR3 is TGTGCCAGCAGCGTAGACCAGCGGGGGTGGGATACGCAGTATTTT. As protein: CASSVDQRGWDTQYF. The V and J genes are TRBV9 and TRBJ2-3; 8 bases agree with TRBD2. Losses at the gene ends were 0 bases for V and 6 bases for J; bases not matched to a gene: 6. The germline V gene encodes CDR1 SGDLS and CDR2 YYNGEE. The CDR3 has 15 residues.